A single T cell receptor beta chain is shown here with its context. Its target is not known. One end of the junction varies from germline; a read error may be responsible. Researchers drew blood RNA from unsorted whole blood and extracted germline DNA as well. The entry originates in a study of tumor-infiltrating lymphocytes in primary liver carcinoma. Study-wide context: The patients comprised men and women between the ages of 30 and 69 years. Productive TCRbeta read counts per sample ran from roughly 3.5 to 7 million and were similar across tissue types. Study-level points and caveats: The top-250-clone fraction was significantly higher in tumors than in blood (p = 0.039). Tumor region pairs outstripped tumor-adjacent and tumor-blood pairs in overlap.

Making TCR beta cDNA involved around 500 ng total RNA and a constant-region primer. Generation of the TCR beta libraries relied on three nested multiplex PCR rounds using slightly modified ARM-PCR. In the first two PCR rounds, TRBV1-TRBV30 forward primers were paired with a C-beta reverse primer, and each round lasted roughly 10 cycles. TCRdb passed the multiplex PCR reads through MiXCR, listing each CDR3 protein once. The sample includes approximately 330,000 distinct CDR3 sequences, 65% of them seen just once. Per the germline V gene, CDR1 is ENHRY and CDR2 is SYGVKD. This CDR3 region has 16 residues.

The V and J genes are TRBV10-3 and TRBJ2-7, with D perhaps matching TRBD1 or TRBD2 (5 bases each). The sequence came from a man aged 40-50 years with primary liver carcinoma and hepatitis B virus infection. Sequenced material: peripheral blood. In nucleotides, the CDR3 is TGTGTCATCAGTGACTACGCGGACACCAACCGGATGGAGCAGTCCTTC. This translates into CVISDYADTNRMEQSF.